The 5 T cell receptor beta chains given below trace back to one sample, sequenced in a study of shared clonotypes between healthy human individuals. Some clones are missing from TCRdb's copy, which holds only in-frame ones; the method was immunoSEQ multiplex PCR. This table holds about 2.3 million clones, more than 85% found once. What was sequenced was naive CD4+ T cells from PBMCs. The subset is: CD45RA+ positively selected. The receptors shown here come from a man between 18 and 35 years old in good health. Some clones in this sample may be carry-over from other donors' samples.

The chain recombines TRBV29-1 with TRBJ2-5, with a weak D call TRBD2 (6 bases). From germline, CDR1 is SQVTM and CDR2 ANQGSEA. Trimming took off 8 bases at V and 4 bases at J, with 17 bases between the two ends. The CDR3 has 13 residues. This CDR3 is CSIRRGWLETQYF. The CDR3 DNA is TGCAGCATTCGGAGGGGATGGCTAGAGACCCAGTACTTC.

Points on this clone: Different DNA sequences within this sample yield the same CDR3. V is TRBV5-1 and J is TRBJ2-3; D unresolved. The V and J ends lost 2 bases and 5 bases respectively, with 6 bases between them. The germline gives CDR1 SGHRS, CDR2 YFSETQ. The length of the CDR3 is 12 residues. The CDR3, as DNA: TGCGCCAGCAGCTTAGGTAGAGATACGCAGTATTTT. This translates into CASSLGRDTQYF.

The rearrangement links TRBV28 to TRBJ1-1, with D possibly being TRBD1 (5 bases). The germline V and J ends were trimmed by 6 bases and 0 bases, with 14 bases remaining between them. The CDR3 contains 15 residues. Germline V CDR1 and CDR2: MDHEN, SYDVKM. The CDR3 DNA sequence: TGTGCCAGCAGACGGACAACGGCAATGAACACTGAAGCTTTCTTT. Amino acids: CASRRTTAMNTEAFF.

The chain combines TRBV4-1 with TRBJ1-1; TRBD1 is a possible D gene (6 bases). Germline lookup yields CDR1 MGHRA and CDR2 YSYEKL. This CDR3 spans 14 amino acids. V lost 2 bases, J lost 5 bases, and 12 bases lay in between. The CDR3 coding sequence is TGCGCCAGCAGCCAATCCACAGGGTTGACTGAAGCTTTCTTT. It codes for CASSQSTGLTEAFF.

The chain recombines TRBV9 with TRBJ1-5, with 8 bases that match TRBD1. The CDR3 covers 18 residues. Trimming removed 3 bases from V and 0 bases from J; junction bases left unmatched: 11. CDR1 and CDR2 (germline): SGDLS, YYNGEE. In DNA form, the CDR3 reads TGTGCCAGCAGCGCTGAAATGGACAGGGATCATAGCAATCAGCCCCAGCATTTT. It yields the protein CASSAEMDRDHSNQPQHF.